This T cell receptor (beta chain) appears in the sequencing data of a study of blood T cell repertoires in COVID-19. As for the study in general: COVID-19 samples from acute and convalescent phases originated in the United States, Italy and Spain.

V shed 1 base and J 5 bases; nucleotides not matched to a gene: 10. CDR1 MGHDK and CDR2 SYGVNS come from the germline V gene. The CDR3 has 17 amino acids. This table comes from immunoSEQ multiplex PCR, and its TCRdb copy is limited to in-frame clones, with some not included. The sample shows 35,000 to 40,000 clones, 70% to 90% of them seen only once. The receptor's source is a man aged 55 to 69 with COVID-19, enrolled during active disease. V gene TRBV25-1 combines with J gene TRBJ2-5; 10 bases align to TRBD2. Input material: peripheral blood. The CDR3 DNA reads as TGTGCCAGCAGTGAATTGGGAACTAGCGGGAAGAGTGAGACCCAGTACTTC. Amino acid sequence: CASSELGTSGKSETQYF. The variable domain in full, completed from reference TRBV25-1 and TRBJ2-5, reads EADIYQTPRYLVIGTGKKITLECSQTMGHDKMYWYQQDPGMELHLIHYSYGVNSTEKGDLSSESTVSRIRTEHFPLTLESARPSHTSQYLCASSELGTSGKSETQYFGPGTRLLVL.